The rows below give T cell receptor beta chains drawn from one sample of a study of beta chain features in type 1 diabetes. TCRdb's copy holds only in-frame clones and misses some; the assay was immunoSEQ multiplex PCR. The data show fewer than 500,000 clones, around 14% seen once. The material sequenced was naive CD4+ T cells from blood. The receptors here all came from a man aged 25 to 40 in good health. Both conserved end residues are part of each CDR3. Fields, in order: CDR3 DNA, CDR3 protein, J gene, D gene, V gene, clone size. The D gene is left open where the match is weak. A row's size may be missing; if present it is once, few, many or a size class.

DNA: TGTGCCAGCAGTGTCGCAGGGGGCGCGTCTAACTATGGCTACACCTTC; CDR3: CASSVAGGASNYGYTF; J: TRBJ1-2; D: TRBD1; V: TRBV2; size: few
DNA: TGTGCCAGCAGCTTTGCAGGGCAGGACAATGAGCAGTTCTTC; CDR3: CASSFAGQDNEQFF; J: TRBJ2-1; D: .; V: TRBV5-4; size: .
DNA: TGTGCCAGCAGCTTTAGCGGGAGCACAGATACGCAGTATTTT; CDR3: CASSFSGSTDTQYF; J: TRBJ2-3; D: TRBD2; V: TRBV11-2; size: few
DNA: TGTGCCAGCAGCTTAGGTCATGGGGGGTACATTCAGTACTTC; CDR3: CASSLGHGGYIQYF; J: TRBJ2-4; D: .; V: TRBV11-2; size: .
DNA: TGTGCCAGCAGCCAAGACAGGGTTACGCAGTATTTT; CDR3: CASSQDRVTQYF; J: TRBJ2-3; D: .; V: TRBV14; size: few
DNA: TGTGCCAGCAGCAGGGTCAACACTGAAGCTTTCTTT; CDR3: CASSRVNTEAFF; J: TRBJ1-1; D: .; V: TRBV9; size: few
DNA: TGTGCCAGCAGCGGGGGTTCGGCGCTAAGCACAGATACGCAGTATTTT; CDR3: CASSGGSALSTDTQYF; J: TRBJ2-3; D: .; V: TRBV9; size: .
DNA: TGTGCCAGCAGTTTTTCAGGGGTCACAGATACGCAGTATTTT; CDR3: CASSFSGVTDTQYF; J: TRBJ2-3; D: .; V: TRBV27; size: .
DNA: TGTGCCAGCAGCCAAGAAGGTAGGAGTAGCAATCAGCCCCAGCATTTT; CDR3: CASSQEGRSSNQPQHF; J: TRBJ1-5; D: .; V: TRBV4-2; size: few
DNA: TGTGCCACCAGCAGAACTCCCACCGTCGGGACAGGGGGCGAGGAACTGTTTTTT; CDR3: CATSRTPTVGTGGEELFF; J: TRBJ1-4; D: TRBD1; V: TRBV15; size: few
DNA: TGTGCCAGCAGCGTAGTCGGAAGGGCCCGGGGCAATGAGCAGTTCTTC; CDR3: CASSVVGRARGNEQFF; J: TRBJ2-1; D: .; V: TRBV9; size: .
DNA: TGTGCCAGTAGGATCTCCAGCGGGTCGAATCAGCCCCAGCATTTT; CDR3: CASRISSGSNQPQHF; J: TRBJ1-5; D: .; V: TRBV19; size: few
DNA: TGCGCCAGCAGCTTGGACGGGGGCTCCTACAATGAGCAGTTCTTC; CDR3: CASSLDGGSYNEQFF; J: TRBJ2-1; D: .; V: TRBV5-1; size: .
DNA: TGTGCCAGCAACCCGGGAGAAGTGAGGACAGATACGCAGTATTTT; CDR3: CASNPGEVRTDTQYF; J: TRBJ2-3; D: .; V: TRBV9; size: few
DNA: TGTGCCAGCAGTTTACAGGGGGCTGGCAATTCACCCCTCCACTTT; CDR3: CASSLQGAGNSPLHF; J: TRBJ1-6; D: TRBD1; V: TRBV28; size: .
DNA: TGTGCCAGCAGTTGGGGAACCCAAGAGACCCAGTACTTC; CDR3: CASSWGTQETQYF; J: TRBJ2-5; D: .; V: TRBV6-5; size: .
DNA: TGTGCCAGCAGCTCAAAACGGGACAGCTCCTACGAGCAGTACTTC; CDR3: CASSSKRDSSYEQYF; J: TRBJ2-7; D: TRBD1; V: TRBV5-4; size: few
DNA: TGTGCCAGCAGCCGCGGGACGGGTTCCTACAATGAGCAGTTCTTC; CDR3: CASSRGTGSYNEQFF; J: TRBJ2-1; D: .; V: TRBV11-2; size: few
DNA: TGTGCCAGCTCACCGGGGGCAACTAATGAAAAACTGTTTTTT; CDR3: CASSPGATNEKLFF; J: TRBJ1-4; D: .; V: TRBV18; size: .
DNA: TGCAGCGGTGAAGGCCAGCTCACCGGGGAGCTGTTTTTT; CDR3: CSGEGQLTGELFF; J: TRBJ2-2; D: .; V: TRBV29-1; size: .
DNA: TGTGCCAGCAGCTTAGAAAGAGGTCTCTACGAGCAGTACTTC; CDR3: CASSLERGLYEQYF; J: TRBJ2-7; D: .; V: TRBV7-2; size: few
DNA: TGTGCCAGCAGCCCCCACCCCATCGGCAACACTGAAGCTTTCTTT; CDR3: CASSPHPIGNTEAFF; J: TRBJ1-1; D: .; V: TRBV9; size: .
DNA: TGCGCCAGCAGCCCTGGGTGGACTGGAAACACCATATATTTT; CDR3: CASSPGWTGNTIYF; J: TRBJ1-3; D: .; V: TRBV5-1; size: .
DNA: TGCGCCAGCAGCCAAGTCCCAGTTGGCTACGAGCAGTACTTC; CDR3: CASSQVPVGYEQYF; J: TRBJ2-7; D: .; V: TRBV4-1; size: .
DNA: TGTGCCAGCAGCCCGGACCTAGCGGTAGATACGCAGTATTTT; CDR3: CASSPDLAVDTQYF; J: TRBJ2-3; D: TRBD2; V: TRBV9; size: few
DNA: TGTGCCAGCAGCTTAGGTAGCGGGAGATGGGAGCAGTTCTTC; CDR3: CASSLGSGRWEQFF; J: TRBJ2-1; D: TRBD2; V: TRBV7-3; size: few
DNA: TGTGCCAGCAGCTTAGAGCGGGAGTGGGATGAGCAGTTCTTC; CDR3: CASSLEREWDEQFF; J: TRBJ2-1; D: TRBD2; V: TRBV7-2; size: few
DNA: TGTGCCAGCAGCCCAGAGCGGTTCCGATACAATGAGCAGTTCTTC; CDR3: CASSPERFRYNEQFF; J: TRBJ2-1; D: .; V: TRBV7-9; size: few
DNA: TGTGCCAGCAGCTTATCGGACCGCACAGATACGCAGTATTTT; CDR3: CASSLSDRTDTQYF; J: TRBJ2-3; D: .; V: TRBV7-8; size: .
DNA: TGTGCCATCAGTGGGGACTGGACGTCGCTGAGCACTGAAGCTTTCTTT; CDR3: CAISGDWTSLSTEAFF; J: TRBJ1-1; D: .; V: TRBV10-3; size: few
DNA: TGTGCCAGCAGCTTAGCGGGACTCTTCAATGAGCAGTTCTTC; CDR3: CASSLAGLFNEQFF; J: TRBJ2-1; D: .; V: TRBV7-9; size: .
DNA: TGTGCCAGCAGCCCCTCACAGGGGAACACCGGGGAGCTGTTTTTT; CDR3: CASSPSQGNTGELFF; J: TRBJ2-2; D: .; V: TRBV7-2; size: few
DNA: TGCGCCAGCAGCTTGGAAGGGGCGCACGGCTATGGCTACACCTTC; CDR3: CASSLEGAHGYGYTF; J: TRBJ1-2; D: .; V: TRBV5-1; size: .
DNA: TGCGCCAGCAGCTTTACAGGGTACGGCTACACCTTC; CDR3: CASSFTGYGYTF; J: TRBJ1-2; D: .; V: TRBV5-1; size: few
DNA: TGTGCCAGCTCACCAGCATTGGGCGCTGAAGCTTTCTTT; CDR3: CASSPALGAEAFF; J: TRBJ1-1; D: .; V: TRBV18; size: few